A single sample gave rise to the 25 T cell receptor beta chains below, sequenced in a study of blood T cell repertoires in COVID-19. Profiled with immunoSEQ multiplex PCR; TCRdb holds only in-frame clones, not every one. The sample consists of about 190,000 clones, more than 60% of them appearing once. Sequenced material: peripheral blood. The source of these receptors is a man aged 45-65 years who had recovered from COVID-19.

The J gene is TRBJ2-1, the V gene TRBV5-1; D remains unclear. CDR1 SGHRS and CDR2 YFSETQ come from the germline V gene. There are 15 residues in the CDR3. V lost 0 bases and J 8 bases, leaving 15 bases between the germline ends. CDR3 amino acids: CASSLAPSMSDEQFF. For the CDR3, the DNA is TGCGCCAGCAGCTTGGCCCCGTCTATGAGCGATGAGCAGTTCTTC.

Of note for this clone: This sample includes further DNA sequences coding for the same CDR3. The CDR3, as DNA: TGTGCCAGCAGTTTTTCAGGGGGCACTGAAGCTTTCTTT. It yields the protein CASSFSGGTEAFF. The chain uses TRBV12-3 or TRBV12-4 and TRBJ1-1, with 7 nucleotides matching TRBD1. This CDR3 has 13 amino acids. With 3 bases clipped from V and 4 bases from J, the junction kept 2 bases outside the gene matches.

The chain links TRBV6-5 to TRBJ2-3; D possibly corresponds to TRBD1 (6 bases). Germline values: CDR1 MNHEY, CDR2 SVGAGI. V was pared by 2 bases and J by 4 bases, with 16 bases between. This CDR3 comprises 16 residues. The CDR3 DNA reads as TGTGCCAGCAGTTACACCGCTCGGCAGGGGCCAGATACGCAGTATTTT. Translation: CASSYTARQGPDTQYF.

J is TRBJ2-7 and V is TRBV9; unclear D gene. The CDR3 totals 14 residues. From germline, CDR1 is SGDLS and CDR2 YYNGEE. V was pared by 2 bases and J by 6 bases, with 15 bases between. The CDR3 nucleotides read TGTGCCAGCAGCGTCTCGGGTCTGTCTAGCGAGCAGTACTTC. Amino acid sequence: CASSVSGLSSEQYF.

This clone was detected only once. This rearrangement joins TRBV27 to TRBJ2-5; weak D call: TRBD1 (5 bases). CDR3 length equals 16 residues. V gave up 4 bases and J gave up 4 bases, with 19 bases separating them. Germline V gene lookup returns CDR1 MNHEY and CDR2 SMNVEV (reference sequence). Written as DNA, the CDR3 is TGTGCCAGCAGTTATTTGGCAGGGCCTCTCGGAGAGACCCAGTACTTC. Protein product: CASSYLAGPLGETQYF.

The chain is built from TRBV28 and TRBJ1-2; a possible D gene is TRBD1 (5 bases). Trimming stripped 10 bases from V and 10 bases from J, with 19 bases between. Per the germline V gene, CDR1 is MDHEN and CDR2 is SYDVKM. CDR3 size: 12 residues. The CDR3 bases are TGTGCCACCACCCCTGGGGGGAACTACTACACCTTC. Amino acids: CATTPGGNYYTF.

This rearrangement joins TRBV19 to TRBJ2-3; a possible D gene is TRBD2 (5 bases). Germline V lookup: CDR1 LNHDA, CDR2 SQIVND (reference sequence). The CDR3 is 14 amino acids. V was clipped by 9 bases and J by 5 bases, with 18 bases between them. CDR3 DNA sequence: TGTGCCAGCCGGCCCAGAACGGAGGTAGATACGCAGTATTTT. It codes for CASRPRTEVDTQYF.

This clone was counted only a few times. The genes are TRBV7-3 and TRBJ2-3, with TRBD2 matching over 7 bases. This CDR3 comprises 15 residues. The J segment lost 0 bases and the V segment lost 3 bases, leaving 3 bases of the junction unmatched. Germline V gene data show CDR1 as SGHTA and CDR2 as FQGTGA. The CDR3, as DNA: TGTGCCAGCAGCTTTTCTAGCGGTAGCACAGATACGCAGTATTTT. Its translation is CASSFSSGSTDTQYF.

The rearrangement uses TRBV28 and TRBJ2-1; 7 bases fit TRBD1. CDR3 length: 15 residues. Germline V gives CDR1 MDHEN, CDR2 SYDVKM. V was pared by 3 bases and J by 5 bases, with 7 bases of the junction left unmatched. CDR3 sequence (DNA): TGTGCCAGCAGTTTTAGACAGGGAGCTCACAATGAGCAGTTCTTC. Translation: CASSFRQGAHNEQFF.

This chain uses TRBV13 with TRBJ1-1; D call uncertain. The CDR3 has 15 amino acids. Trimming shortened V by 0 bases and J by 2 bases, and 10 bases separated the two germline ends. Germline V gene lookup returns CDR1 PRHDT and CDR2 FYEKMQ (reference sequence). CDR3 in amino acids: CASSLGQMANTEAFF. As DNA, the CDR3 is TGTGCCAGCAGCTTAGGCCAGATGGCTAACACTGAAGCTTTCTTT.

This clone is a singleton in its sample. The chain joins TRBV27 to TRBJ2-7; 8 bases fit TRBD2. CDR3 length: 16 residues. After removal of 4 bases from V and 2 bases from J, the junction contained 10 bases not matched to a gene. Germline CDR1 MNHEY, CDR2 SMNVEV (reference sequence). The DNA for the CDR3 is TGTGCCAGCAGTTCCCTTAGACTAGCGCCCGCCTACGAGCAGTACTTC. Translated, it gives CASSSLRLAPAYEQYF.

The gene calls are TRBV5-8 and TRBJ2-3; possible D gene TRBD1, 6 bases. Looked up from germline, CDR1 is SGHTS and CDR2 is YDEGEE. The CDR3 consists of 14 residues. The V and J ends lost 6 bases and 2 bases respectively, with 13 bases between them. CDR3 region: CASIGQGFTDTQYF. The CDR3 DNA reads TGTGCCAGCATAGGGCAGGGGTTCACAGATACGCAGTATTTT.

This chain uses TRBV19 with TRBJ2-2; D gene uncertain. Per the germline V gene, CDR1 is LNHDA and CDR2 is SQIVND (reference sequence). This CDR3 is built from 15 residues. V was cut by 7 bases and J by 0 bases, with 12 bases left in between. CDR3 nucleotide sequence: TGTGCCAGTATCCGCGGTAACCCGAACACCGGGGAGCTGTTTTTT. It codes for CASIRGNPNTGELFF.

This clone was seen more than once but under ten times. V and J are TRBV5-8 and TRBJ2-1; the match to TRBD1 covers 11 bases. Germline V gives CDR1 SGHTS, CDR2 YDEGEE. CDR3 length equals 15 residues. V shed 6 bases, J shed 3 bases, and the junction held 5 bases outside the gene matches. Here the CDR3 DNA reads TGTGCCAGCAAGGACAGGGGGCAGGGCTACAATGAGCAGTTCTTC. This encodes CASKDRGQGYNEQFF.

CDR3: CASRDRSIDEQFF. The CDR3 DNA sequence: TGTGCCAGCCGGGACAGGTCGATTGATGAGCAGTTCTTC. The chain has TRBV27 and TRBJ2-1; 8 positions agree with TRBD1. The CDR3 consists of 13 residues. Per the germline V gene, CDR1 is MNHEY and CDR2 is SMNVEV (reference sequence). Trimming cost V 8 bases and J 8 bases; bases outside gene matches: 8.

This clone is a singleton in its sample. Germline is not matched at one junction end, which may reflect a read error. The J gene is TRBJ2-1, the V gene TRBV7-9, with D perhaps TRBD2 (6 bases). The V gene's germline CDR1 is SEHNR and CDR2 FQNEAQ (reference sequence). The length of the CDR3 is 15 residues. The CDR3 spells CASSLASRSYNEQFF. The CDR3 DNA sequence: TGTGCCAGCAGCCTAGCGAGTCGCTCCTACAATGAGCAGTTCTTC.

The genes are TRBV2 and TRBJ1-5; no clear D gene. Trimming removed 1 base from V and 5 bases from J, with 9 bases in between. The CDR3 is 14 amino acids. Germline V gives CDR1 SNHLY, CDR2 FYNNEI. CDR3 DNA sequence: TGTGCCAGCAGTGAAGGGGCAAGGCATCAGCCCCAGCATTTT. Translated, it gives CASSEGARHQPQHF.

The chain links TRBV28 to TRBJ1-1; 9 bases agree with TRBD1. Germline CDR1 and CDR2: MDHEN and SYDVKM. The J segment lost 0 bases and the V segment lost 2 bases, leaving 7 bases of the junction unmatched. The CDR3 extends over 17 amino acids. CDR3 in DNA: TGTGCCAGCAGTTTACTTGGGACAGGGCGCATGAACACTGAAGCTTTCTTT. It translates to CASSLLGTGRMNTEAFF.

The chain is built from TRBV30 and TRBJ2-6, with no clear D. Germline CDR1 and CDR2: GTSNPN and SVGIG (reference sequence). The CDR3 length is 15 residues. Trimming cost V 3 bases and J 4 bases, with 13 bases left between them. In nucleotides, the CDR3 is TGTGCCTGGAGGAAAAGGATGACAGGGGCCAACGTCCTGACTTTC. Protein product: CAWRKRMTGANVLTF.

This rearrangement joins TRBV19 to TRBJ1-5; D is perhaps TRBD1 (6 bases). From germline, CDR1 is LNHDA and CDR2 SQIVND (reference sequence). V dropped 3 bases and J dropped 2 bases, with 20 bases sitting between them. This CDR3 comprises 18 residues. The CDR3 sequence is CASSIRRRGRGGNQPQHF. The CDR3 DNA sequence: TGTGCCAGTAGTATTAGGCGGCGGGGGCGCGGTGGCAATCAGCCCCAGCATTTT.

The V and J genes are TRBV4-1 and TRBJ2-3; 8 bases map to TRBD2. V trimming: 0 bases; J trimming: 4 bases; junction bases outside the gene matches: 6. Germline CDR1 is MGHRA and CDR2 is YSYEKL. The CDR3 extends over 16 amino acids. The CDR3 nucleotides are TGCGCCAGCAGCCAAGACGGCGGGAGGAGAGCAGATACGCAGTATTTT. This translates into CASSQDGGRRADTQYF.

V is TRBV10-1 and J is TRBJ2-7; TRBD2 agrees at 7 bases. Germline assignment: CDR1 WNHNN and CDR2 SYGVQD (reference sequence). The length of the CDR3 is 15 residues. Germline trimming cut 6 bases from V and 4 bases from J; bases unmatched to any gene: 12. In DNA form, the CDR3 reads TGCGCCAGCAGCGATATTGCGGGAGATAAGTACGAGCAGTACTTC. Translation: CASSDIAGDKYEQYF.

The CDR3 nucleotides are TGTGCCAGCAGCTTCAGGGGATCCACCGGGGAGCTGTTTTTT. It is translated as CASSFRGSTGELFF. The V call is TRBV5-8, the J call TRBJ2-2, with D possibly matching TRBD1 (6 bases). Germline lookup yields CDR1 SGHTS and CDR2 YDEGEE. The ends were cut back, 2 bases at V and 4 bases at J, with 9 bases in the middle. This CDR3 contains 14 residues.

The chain carries TRBV7-9 and TRBJ2-7; D possibly corresponds to TRBD1 (7 bases). This CDR3 spans 15 amino acids. Trimming stripped 7 bases from V and 4 bases from J, with 20 bases between. Germline V gives CDR1 SEHNR, CDR2 FQNEAQ (reference sequence). CDR3 in DNA: TGTGCCAGCACCAAATCGCGGGACAGTTGGTACGAGCAGTACTTC. This translates into CASTKSRDSWYEQYF.

The gene calls are TRBV7-2 and TRBJ2-3; 9 bases agree with TRBD2. The CDR3 covers 15 residues. Germline lookup yields CDR1 SGHTA and CDR2 FQGNSA. V lost 1 base and J lost 2; bases outside the gene matches: 1. CDR3 protein: CASSLGLAATDTQYF. The CDR3 DNA reads as TGTGCCAGCAGCTTAGGACTAGCGGCCACAGATACGCAGTATTTT.